The present TCR beta chain was sequenced within a study of cytomegalovirus exposure and HLA in healthy donors. The study ran its PCR with 60 Vbeta and 13 Jbeta primers. The data were produced by immunoSEQ multiplex PCR, yet TCRdb's version contains in-frame clones alone and is incomplete. The top ten clones hold around 4.9% of a sample with some 110,000 clones, 70% to 85% of them seen once. This CDR3 spans 14 amino acids. The germline gives CDR1 SGHRS, CDR2 YFSETQ. V dropped 0 bases and J dropped 2; count of bases not matched to a gene: 2. Nominally healthy donors provided the samples, though records likely missed some immune exposures. Of note for this clone: Antigen specificity is unknown.

Notes on the study in general: On later analysis, the bulk of CMV-associated TCR beta chains appeared to be HLA-restricted.

Sequenced input: PBMCs. The rearrangement joins TRBV5-1 to TRBJ2-7; 7 nucleotides match TRBD1. This sequence originates from a man aged 45-65 years in good health and CMV-seropositive. As DNA, the CDR3 is TGCGCCAGCAGCTTGGTCCAGGGGGCCTACGAGCAGTACTTC. Translating gives CASSLVQGAYEQYF.